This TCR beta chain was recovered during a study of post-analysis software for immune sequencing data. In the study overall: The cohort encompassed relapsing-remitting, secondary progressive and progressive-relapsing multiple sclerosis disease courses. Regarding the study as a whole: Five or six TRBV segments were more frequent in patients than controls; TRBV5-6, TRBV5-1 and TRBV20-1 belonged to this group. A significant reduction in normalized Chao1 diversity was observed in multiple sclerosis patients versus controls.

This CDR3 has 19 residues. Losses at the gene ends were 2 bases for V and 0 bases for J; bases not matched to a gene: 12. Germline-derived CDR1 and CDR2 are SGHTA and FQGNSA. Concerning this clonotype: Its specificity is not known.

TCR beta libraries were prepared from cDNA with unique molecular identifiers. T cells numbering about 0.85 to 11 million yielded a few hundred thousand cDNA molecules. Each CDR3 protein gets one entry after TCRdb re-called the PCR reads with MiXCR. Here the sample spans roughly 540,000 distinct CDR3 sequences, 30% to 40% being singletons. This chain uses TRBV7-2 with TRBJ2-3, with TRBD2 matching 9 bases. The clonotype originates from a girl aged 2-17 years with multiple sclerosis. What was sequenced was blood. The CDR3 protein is CASSLNGLAGPLSTDTQYF. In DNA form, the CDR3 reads TGTGCCAGCAGCTTAAATGGGCTAGCGGGACCACTTAGCACAGATACGCAGTATTTT.